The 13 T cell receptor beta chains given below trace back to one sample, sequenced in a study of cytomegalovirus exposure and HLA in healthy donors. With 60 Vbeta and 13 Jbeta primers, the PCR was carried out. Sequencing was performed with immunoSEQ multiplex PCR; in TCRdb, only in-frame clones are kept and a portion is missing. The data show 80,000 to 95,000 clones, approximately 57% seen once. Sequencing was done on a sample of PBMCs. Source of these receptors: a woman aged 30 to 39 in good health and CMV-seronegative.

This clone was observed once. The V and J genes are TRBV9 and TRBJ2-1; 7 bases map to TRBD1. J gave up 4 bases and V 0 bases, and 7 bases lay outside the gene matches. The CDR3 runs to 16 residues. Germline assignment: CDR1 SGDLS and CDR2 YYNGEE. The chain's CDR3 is CASSVDEGAWYNEQFF. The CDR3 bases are TGTGCCAGCAGCGTAGATGAGGGGGCTTGGTACAATGAGCAGTTCTTC.

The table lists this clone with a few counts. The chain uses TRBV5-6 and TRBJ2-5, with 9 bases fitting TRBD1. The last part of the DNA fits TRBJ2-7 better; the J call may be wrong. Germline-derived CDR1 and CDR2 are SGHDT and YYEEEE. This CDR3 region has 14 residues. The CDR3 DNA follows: TGTGCCAGCAGCGTATGGGACAGGGCTTACGAGCAGTACTTC. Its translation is CASSVWDRAYEQYF.

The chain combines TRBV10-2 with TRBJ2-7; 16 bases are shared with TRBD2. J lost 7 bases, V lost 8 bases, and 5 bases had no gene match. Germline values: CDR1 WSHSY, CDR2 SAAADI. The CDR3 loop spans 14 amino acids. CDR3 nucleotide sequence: TGCGCCAGCGGGACTAGCGGGGGGGTAGGTGAGCAGTACTTC. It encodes CASGTSGGVGEQYF.

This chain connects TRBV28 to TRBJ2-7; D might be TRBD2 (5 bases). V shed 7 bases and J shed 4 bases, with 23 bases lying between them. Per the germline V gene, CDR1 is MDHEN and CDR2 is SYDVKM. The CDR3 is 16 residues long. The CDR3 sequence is CASNPSGSGTFYEQYF. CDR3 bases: TGTGCCAGCAACCCTAGTGGGAGCGGAACCTTTTACGAGCAGTACTTC.

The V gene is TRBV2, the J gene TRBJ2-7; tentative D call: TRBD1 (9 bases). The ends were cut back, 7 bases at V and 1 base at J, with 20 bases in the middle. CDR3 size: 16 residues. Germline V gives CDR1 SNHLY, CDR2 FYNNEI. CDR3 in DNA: TGTGCCAGCACCCACCGGGGGGGGACAGGGTCCTACGAGCAGTACTTC. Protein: CASTHRGGTGSYEQYF.

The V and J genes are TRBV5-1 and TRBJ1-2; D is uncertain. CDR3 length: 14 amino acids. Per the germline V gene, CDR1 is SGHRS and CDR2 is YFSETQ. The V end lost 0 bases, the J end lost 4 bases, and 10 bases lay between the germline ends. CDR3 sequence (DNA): TGCGCCAGCAGCTTGGGCGAATTCTCCTATGGCTACACCTTC. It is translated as CASSLGEFSYGYTF. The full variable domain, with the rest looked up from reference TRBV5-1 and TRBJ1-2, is KAGVTQTPRYLIKTRGQQVTLSCSPISGHRSVSWYQQTPGQGLQFLFEYFSETQRNKGNFPGRFSGRQFSNSRSEMNVSTLELGDSALYLCASSLGEFSYGYTFGSGTRLTVV.

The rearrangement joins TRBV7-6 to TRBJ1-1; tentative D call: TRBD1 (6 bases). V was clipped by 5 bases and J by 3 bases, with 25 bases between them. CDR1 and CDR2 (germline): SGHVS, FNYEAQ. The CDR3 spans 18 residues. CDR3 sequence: CASSPNLRFGAGDTEAFF. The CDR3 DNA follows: TGTGCCAGCAGCCCCAACCTCCGTTTCGGAGCAGGGGACACTGAAGCTTTCTTT.

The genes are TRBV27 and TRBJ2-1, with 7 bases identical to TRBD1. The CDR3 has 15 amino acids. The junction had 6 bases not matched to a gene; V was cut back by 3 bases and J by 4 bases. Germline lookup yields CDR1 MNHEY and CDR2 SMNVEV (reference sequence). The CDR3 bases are TGTGCCAGCAGTTTCCCCGGGACAGCATACAATGAGCAGTTCTTC. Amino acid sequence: CASSFPGTAYNEQFF.

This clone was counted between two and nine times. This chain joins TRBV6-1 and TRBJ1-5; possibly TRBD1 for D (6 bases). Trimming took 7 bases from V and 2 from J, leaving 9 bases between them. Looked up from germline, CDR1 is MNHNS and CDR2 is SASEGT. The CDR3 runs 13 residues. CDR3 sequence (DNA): TGTGCCAGCAAGGGGGGGGGCAATCAGCCCCAGCATTTT. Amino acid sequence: CASKGGGNQPQHF.

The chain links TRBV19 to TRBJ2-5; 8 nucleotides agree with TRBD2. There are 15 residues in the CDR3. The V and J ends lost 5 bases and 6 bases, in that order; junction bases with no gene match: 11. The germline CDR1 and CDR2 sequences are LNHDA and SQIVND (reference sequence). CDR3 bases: TGTGCCAGTAGTCCCGGGGGGGAAAGAAGGAAGACCCAGTACTTC. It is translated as CASSPGGERRKTQYF.

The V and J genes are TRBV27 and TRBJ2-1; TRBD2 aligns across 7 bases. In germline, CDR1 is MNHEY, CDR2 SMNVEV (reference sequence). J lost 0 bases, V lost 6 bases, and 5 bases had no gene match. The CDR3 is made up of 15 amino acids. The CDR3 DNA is TGTGCCAGCAGGCTCGGGGGGAGCTCCTACAATGAGCAGTTCTTC. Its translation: CASRLGGSSYNEQFF.

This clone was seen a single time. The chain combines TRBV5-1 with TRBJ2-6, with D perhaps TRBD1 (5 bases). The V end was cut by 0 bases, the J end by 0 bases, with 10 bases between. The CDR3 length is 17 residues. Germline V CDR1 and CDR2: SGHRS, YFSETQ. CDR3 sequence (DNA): TGCGCCAGCAGCTTGGTACAGGCAGGCTCTGGGGCCAACGTCCTGACTTTC. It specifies CASSLVQAGSGANVLTF.

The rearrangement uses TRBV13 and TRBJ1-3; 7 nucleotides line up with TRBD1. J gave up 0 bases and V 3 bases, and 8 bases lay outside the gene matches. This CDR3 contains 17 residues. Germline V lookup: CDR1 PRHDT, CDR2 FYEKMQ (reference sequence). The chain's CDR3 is CASSFTRGDSSGNTIYF. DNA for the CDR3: TGTGCCAGCAGCTTCACCAGGGGGGACTCCTCTGGAAACACCATATATTTT.